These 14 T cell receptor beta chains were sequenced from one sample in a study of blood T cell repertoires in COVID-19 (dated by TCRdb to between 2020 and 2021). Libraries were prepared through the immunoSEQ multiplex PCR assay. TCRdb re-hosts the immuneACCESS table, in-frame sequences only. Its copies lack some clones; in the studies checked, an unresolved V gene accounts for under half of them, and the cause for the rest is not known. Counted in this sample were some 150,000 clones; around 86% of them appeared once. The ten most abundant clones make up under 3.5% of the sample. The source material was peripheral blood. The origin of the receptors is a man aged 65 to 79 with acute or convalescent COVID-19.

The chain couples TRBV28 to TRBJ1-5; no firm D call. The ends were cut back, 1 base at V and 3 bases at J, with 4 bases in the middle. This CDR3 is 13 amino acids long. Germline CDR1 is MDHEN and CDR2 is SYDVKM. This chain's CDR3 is CASSLFLNQPQHF. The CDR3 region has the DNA TGTGCCAGCAGTTTATTTCTCAATCAGCCCCAGCATTTT.

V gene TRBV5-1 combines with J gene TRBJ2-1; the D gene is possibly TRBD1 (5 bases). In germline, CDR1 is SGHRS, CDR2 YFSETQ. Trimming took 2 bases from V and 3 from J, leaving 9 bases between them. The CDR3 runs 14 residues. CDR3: CASSFQGNYNEQFF. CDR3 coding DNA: TGCGCCAGCAGCTTTCAGGGTAACTACAATGAGCAGTTCTTC.

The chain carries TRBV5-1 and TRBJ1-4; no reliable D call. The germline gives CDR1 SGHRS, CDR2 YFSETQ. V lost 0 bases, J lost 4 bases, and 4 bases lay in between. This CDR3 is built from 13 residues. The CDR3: CASSLGVNEKLFF. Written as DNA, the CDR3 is TGCGCCAGCAGCTTGGGAGTTAATGAAAAACTGTTTTTT.

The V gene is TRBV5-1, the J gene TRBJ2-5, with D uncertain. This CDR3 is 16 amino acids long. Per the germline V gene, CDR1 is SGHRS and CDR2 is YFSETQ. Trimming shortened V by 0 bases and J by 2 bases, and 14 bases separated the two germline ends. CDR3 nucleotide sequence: TGCGCCAGCAGCTTGGGGGCAGCCTCTGGGCAAGAGACCCAGTACTTC. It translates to CASSLGAASGQETQYF. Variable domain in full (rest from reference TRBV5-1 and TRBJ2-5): KAGVTQTPRYLIKTRGQQVTLSCSPISGHRSVSWYQQTPGQGLQFLFEYFSETQRNKGNFPGRFSGRQFSNSRSEMNVSTLELGDSALYLCASSLGAASGQETQYFGPGTRLLVL.

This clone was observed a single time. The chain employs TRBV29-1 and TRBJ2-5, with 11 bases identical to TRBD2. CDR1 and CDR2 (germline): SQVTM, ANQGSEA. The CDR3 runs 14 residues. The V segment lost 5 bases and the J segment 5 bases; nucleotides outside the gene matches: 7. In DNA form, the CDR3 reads TGCAGCGTTATAGCGGGAGGGCCTTATGAGACCCAGTACTTC. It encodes CSVIAGGPYETQYF.

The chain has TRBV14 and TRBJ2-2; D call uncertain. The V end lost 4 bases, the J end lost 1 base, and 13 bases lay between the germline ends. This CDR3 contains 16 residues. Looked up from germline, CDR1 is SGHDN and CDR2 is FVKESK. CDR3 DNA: TGTGCCAGCAGCCCCCAAGTGTTACAGAACACCGGGGAGCTGTTTTTT. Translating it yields CASSPQVLQNTGELFF.

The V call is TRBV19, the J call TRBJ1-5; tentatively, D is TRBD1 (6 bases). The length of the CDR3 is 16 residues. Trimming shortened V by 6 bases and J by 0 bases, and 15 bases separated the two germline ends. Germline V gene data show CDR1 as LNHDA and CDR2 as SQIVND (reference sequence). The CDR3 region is CASSPRGPYSNQPQHF. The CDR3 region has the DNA TGTGCCAGTAGCCCGCGGGGGCCTTATAGCAATCAGCCCCAGCATTTT.

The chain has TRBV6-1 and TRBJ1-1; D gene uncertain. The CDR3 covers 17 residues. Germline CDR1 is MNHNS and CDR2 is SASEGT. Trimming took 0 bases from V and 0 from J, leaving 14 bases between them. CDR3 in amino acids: CASSEALRGAVNTEAFF. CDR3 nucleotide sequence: TGTGCCAGCAGTGAAGCGCTTCGGGGTGCAGTGAACACTGAAGCTTTCTTT.

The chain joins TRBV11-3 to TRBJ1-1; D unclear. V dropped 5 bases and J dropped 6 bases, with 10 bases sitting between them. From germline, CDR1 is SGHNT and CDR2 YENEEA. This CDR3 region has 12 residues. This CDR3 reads CASSLTGAEAFF. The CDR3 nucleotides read TGTGCCAGCAGCCTAACGGGAGCTGAAGCTTTCTTT.

The CDR3 sequence is CAWSVLAGDLYNEQFF. The CDR3 DNA is TGTGCCTGGAGTGTACTAGCGGGGGATCTTTACAATGAGCAGTTCTTC. The chain is built from TRBV30 and TRBJ2-1, with 11 bases matching TRBD2. V was clipped by 0 bases and J by 4 bases; unmatched bases: 5. The CDR3 is 16 residues long. From germline, CDR1 is GTSNPN and CDR2 SVGIG (reference sequence). Based on the CDR3 plus reference TRBV30 and TRBJ2-1, the full variable domain is SQTIHQWPATLVQPVGSPLSLECTVEGTSNPNLYWYRQAAGRGLQLLFYSVGIGQISSEVPQNLSASRPQDRQFILSSKKLLLSDSGFYLCAWSVLAGDLYNEQFFGPGTRLTVL.

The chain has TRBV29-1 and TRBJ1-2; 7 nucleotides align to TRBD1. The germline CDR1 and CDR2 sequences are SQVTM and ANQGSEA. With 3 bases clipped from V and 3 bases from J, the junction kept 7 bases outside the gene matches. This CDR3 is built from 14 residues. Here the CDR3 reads CSVDKDRTDYGYTF. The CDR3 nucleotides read TGCAGCGTTGATAAGGACAGGACAGACTATGGCTACACCTTC.

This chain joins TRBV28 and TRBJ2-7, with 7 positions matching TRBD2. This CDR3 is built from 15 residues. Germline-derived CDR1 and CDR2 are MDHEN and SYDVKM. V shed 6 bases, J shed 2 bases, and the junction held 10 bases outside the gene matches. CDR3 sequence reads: CASSLPGGAPYEQYF. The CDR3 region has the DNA TGTGCCAGCAGCCTCCCGGGGGGTGCCCCCTACGAGCAGTACTTC.

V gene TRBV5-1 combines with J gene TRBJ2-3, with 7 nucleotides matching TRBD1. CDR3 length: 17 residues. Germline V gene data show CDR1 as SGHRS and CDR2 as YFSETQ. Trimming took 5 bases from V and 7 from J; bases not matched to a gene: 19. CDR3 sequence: CASRQGVSGQRRYTQYF. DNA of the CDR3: TGCGCCAGCAGGCAGGGGGTCTCGGGACAGAGGAGGTATACGCAGTATTTT.

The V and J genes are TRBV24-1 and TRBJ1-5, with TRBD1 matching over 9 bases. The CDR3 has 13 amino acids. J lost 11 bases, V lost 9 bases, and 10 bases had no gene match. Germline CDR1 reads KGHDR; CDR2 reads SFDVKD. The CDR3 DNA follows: TGTGCCACCTCCGGGACAGGGTGGAGGGCCCAGCATTTT. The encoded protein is CATSGTGWRAQHF.